Following are 10 T cell receptor beta chains from one sample sequenced in a study of blood T cell repertoires in COVID-19. Some clones are missing from TCRdb's copy, which holds only in-frame ones; the method was immunoSEQ multiplex PCR. The table records about half a million clones, roughly nine tenths of them present only once. The sequencing input was PBMCs or T cells enriched from blood (not recorded which). These receptors all stem from an older woman who had recovered from COVID-19.

This clone has just one count. V usage is TRBV6-5 and J usage is TRBJ2-1; 8 bases map to TRBD2. This CDR3 comprises 14 residues. The germline V gene has CDR1 MNHEY and CDR2 SVGAGI. V shed 8 bases and J 4 bases; nucleotides not matched to a gene: 7. The CDR3: CASGPGGPYNEQFF. The CDR3 region has the DNA TGTGCCAGCGGGCCGGGGGGGCCGTACAATGAGCAGTTCTTC.

This clone occurred once. The genes are TRBV29-1 and TRBJ2-7; D perhaps matches TRBD1 (5 bases). The CDR3 totals 13 residues. Trimming shortened V by 2 bases and J by 7 bases, and 15 bases separated the two germline ends. Germline CDR1 and CDR2: SQVTM and ANQGSEA. The CDR3 nucleotides are TGCAGCGTTGAAAGGCTTCAGGGTCAAGAGCAGTACTTC. This sequence encodes CSVERLQGQEQYF.

The CDR3 DNA is TGTGCCAGCAGCTCATACAGGGGGTTATACTATGGCTACACCTTC. Amino acids: CASSSYRGLYYGYTF. V usage is TRBV11-2 and J usage is TRBJ1-2; 8 nucleotides align to TRBD1. CDR1 SGHAT and CDR2 FQNNGV come from the germline V gene. This CDR3 comprises 15 residues. Trimming removed 4 bases from V and 3 bases from J; junction bases left unmatched: 7. The full variable domain, with the rest looked up from reference TRBV11-2 and TRBJ1-2, is EAGVAQSPRYKIIEKRQSVAFWCNPISGHATLYWYQQILGQGPKLLIQFQNNGVVDDSQLPKDRFSAERLKGVDSTLKIQPAKLEDSAVYLCASSSYRGLYYGYTFGSGTRLTVV.

With respect to this clone: The sample contains more than one DNA sequence encoding this CDR3. The chain links TRBV15 to TRBJ1-2; D is ambiguous. This CDR3 comprises 13 residues. V dropped 0 bases and J dropped 2 bases, with 4 bases sitting between them. Germline V CDR1 and CDR2: LNHNV, YYDKDF (reference sequence). CDR3 residues: CATSRDRNYGYTF. As DNA, the CDR3 is TGTGCCACCAGCAGAGACAGGAACTATGGCTACACCTTC.

This chain connects TRBV19 to TRBJ1-2; 8 bases agree with TRBD1. The CDR3 consists of 14 residues. CDR1 is LNHDA, CDR2 SQIVND, per germline (reference sequence). V was clipped by 6 bases and J by 3 bases; unmatched bases: 6. The CDR3 DNA reads TGTGCCAGTAGCACGGACAGGGTCTACTATGGCTACACCTTC. Amino acids: CASSTDRVYYGYTF. Variable domain in full (rest from reference TRBV19 and TRBJ1-2): DGGITQSPKYLFRKEGQNVTLSCEQNLNHDAMYWYRQDPGQGLRLIYYSQIVNDFQKGDIAEGYSVSREKKESFPLTVTSAQKNPTAFYLCASSTDRVYYGYTFGSGTRLTVV.

This chain links TRBV5-1 with TRBJ1-4; D is perhaps TRBD1 (6 bases). Germline CDR1 SGHRS, CDR2 YFSETQ. The CDR3 sequence is 18 residues long. Deletions cut 0 bases from V and 2 bases from J, with 17 bases between. CDR3 residues: CASSLGTVSMYTNEKLFF. The CDR3 region has the DNA TGCGCCAGCAGCTTGGGGACAGTATCCATGTACACTAATGAAAAACTGTTTTTT.

The rearrangement joins TRBV11-3 to TRBJ2-5; 8 bases agree with TRBD2. J lost 5 bases, V lost 5 bases, and 4 bases had no gene match. This CDR3 has 13 residues. Germline V lookup: CDR1 SGHNT, CDR2 YENEEA. CDR3 region: CASSRPGGETQYF. The CDR3 DNA sequence: TGTGCCAGCAGCCGGCCGGGGGGGGAGACCCAGTACTTC.

The genes are TRBV5-1 and TRBJ2-3; TRBD1 agrees at 10 bases. Germline values: CDR1 SGHRS, CDR2 YFSETQ. Losses at the gene ends were 4 bases for V and 5 bases for J; bases not matched to a gene: 1. CDR3 length: 13 amino acids. The DNA of the CDR3 is TGCGCCAGCAGCCGGACAGGGGGAGATACGCAGTATTTT. This translates into CASSRTGGDTQYF. Combining the CDR3 with reference TRBV5-1 and TRBJ2-3 gives the whole variable domain KAGVTQTPRYLIKTRGQQVTLSCSPISGHRSVSWYQQTPGQGLQFLFEYFSETQRNKGNFPGRFSGRQFSNSRSEMNVSTLELGDSALYLCASSRTGGDTQYFGPGTRLTVL.

This clone was recorded once. The chain employs TRBV27 and TRBJ2-7, with 9 nucleotides matching TRBD1. CDR3 length equals 13 residues. Germline loops: CDR1 MNHEY, CDR2 SMNVEV (reference sequence). The ends lost 5 bases at V and 7 bases at J; junction bases unmatched: 6. The DNA of the CDR3 is TGTGCCAGCAGTCTTGGACAGGGGCGGGAGCAGTACGTC. Translating gives CASSLGQGREQYV.

The CDR3 loop reads CASSLSDSDNQPQHF. CDR3 sequence (DNA): TGTGCCAGCAGCCTTTCTGACAGCGACAATCAGCCCCAGCATTTT. The chain has TRBV2 and TRBJ1-5; a weak D match, TRBD1 (5 bases). Germline lookup yields CDR1 SNHLY and CDR2 FYNNEI. Trimming took off 6 bases at V and 3 bases at J, with 15 bases between the two ends. The CDR3 runs to 15 residues. The variable domain in full, completed from reference TRBV2 and TRBJ1-5, reads EPEVTQTPSHQVTQMGQEVILRCVPISNHLYFYWYRQILGQKVEFLVSFYNNEISEKSEIFDDQFSVERPDGSNFTLKIRSTKLEDSAMYFCASSLSDSDNQPQHFGDGTRLSIL.